Detailed here is one TCR beta chain. This sample was taken from a study of response to subunit inactivated influenza vaccine. TCRdb used MiXCR to reprocess the RT-PCR reads, holding one entry per CDR3 protein. The sample lists roughly 650,000 distinct CDR3 sequences; about 15% were seen once. The ends were cut back, 0 bases at V and 7 bases at J, with 7 bases in the middle. This CDR3 is 13 amino acids long. Germline lookup yields CDR1 SGHTA and CDR2 FQGNSA. The source material was PBMCs from blood, sampled roughly 15 days before vaccination. The chain links TRBV7-2 to TRBJ1-5; D is unresolved. The sequence was collected from a man in his fifties who received an inactivated influenza vaccine. The CDR3 reads CASSLAKQQPQHF. The CDR3 nucleotides are TGTGCCAGCAGCTTAGCCAAGCAGCAGCCCCAGCATTTT. Supplemented by reference TRBV7-2 and TRBJ1-5, the full variable domain reads GAGVSQSPSNKVTEKGKDVELRCDPISGHTALYWYRQSLGQGLEFLIYFQGNSAPDKSGLPSDRFSAERTGGSVSTLTIQRTQQEDSAVYLCASSLAKQQPQHFGDGTRLSIL.